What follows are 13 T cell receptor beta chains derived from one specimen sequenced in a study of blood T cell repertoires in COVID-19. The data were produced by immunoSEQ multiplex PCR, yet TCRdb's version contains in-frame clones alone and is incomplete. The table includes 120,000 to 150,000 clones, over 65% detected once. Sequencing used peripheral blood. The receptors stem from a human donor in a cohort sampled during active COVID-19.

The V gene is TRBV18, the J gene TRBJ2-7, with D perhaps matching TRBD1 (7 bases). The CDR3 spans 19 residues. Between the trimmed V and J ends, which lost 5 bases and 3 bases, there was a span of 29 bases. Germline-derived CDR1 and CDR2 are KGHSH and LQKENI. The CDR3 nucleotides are TGTGCCAGCTCATGCTGCGTGTGGGTCCGAACAGGGGAGGACTACGAGCAGTACGTC. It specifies CASSCCVWVRTGEDYEQYV.

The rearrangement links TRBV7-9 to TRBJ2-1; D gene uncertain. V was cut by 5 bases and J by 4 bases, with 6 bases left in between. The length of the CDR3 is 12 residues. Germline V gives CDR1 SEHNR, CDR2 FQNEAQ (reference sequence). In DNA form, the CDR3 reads TGTGCCAGCAGCACCACTTACAATGAGCAGTTCTTC. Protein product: CASSTTYNEQFF. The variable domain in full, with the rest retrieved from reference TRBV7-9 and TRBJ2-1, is DTGVSQNPRHKITKRGQNVTFRCDPISEHNRLYWYRQTLGQGPEFLTYFQNEAQLEKSRLLSDRFSAERPKGSFSTLEIQRTEQGDSAMYLCASSTTYNEQFFGPGTRLTVL.

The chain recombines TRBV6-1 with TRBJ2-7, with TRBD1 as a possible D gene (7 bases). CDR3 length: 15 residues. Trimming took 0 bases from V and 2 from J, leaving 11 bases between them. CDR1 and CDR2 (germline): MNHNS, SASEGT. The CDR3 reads CASSEAGGTAYEQYV. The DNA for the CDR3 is TGTGCCAGCAGTGAAGCTGGAGGGACAGCCTACGAGCAGTACGTC.

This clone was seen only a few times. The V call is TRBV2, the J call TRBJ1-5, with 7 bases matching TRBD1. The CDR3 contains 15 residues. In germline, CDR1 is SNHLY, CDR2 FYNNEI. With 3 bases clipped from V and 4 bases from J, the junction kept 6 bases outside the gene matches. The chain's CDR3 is CASSETGSFNQPQHF. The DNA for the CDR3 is TGTGCCAGCAGTGAGACAGGGAGCTTTAATCAGCCCCAGCATTTT.

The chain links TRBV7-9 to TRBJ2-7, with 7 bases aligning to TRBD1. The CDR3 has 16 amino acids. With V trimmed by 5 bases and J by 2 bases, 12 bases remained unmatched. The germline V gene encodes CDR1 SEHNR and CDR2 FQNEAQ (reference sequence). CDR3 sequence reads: CASSPGPRQGPYEQYF. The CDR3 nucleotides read TGTGCCAGCAGCCCCGGGCCCAGACAGGGCCCCTACGAGCAGTACTTC. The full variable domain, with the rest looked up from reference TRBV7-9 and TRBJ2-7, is DTGVSQNPRHKITKRGQNVTFRCDPISEHNRLYWYRQTLGQGPEFLTYFQNEAQLEKSRLLSDRFSAERPKGSFSTLEIQRTEQGDSAMYLCASSPGPRQGPYEQYFGPGTRLTVT.

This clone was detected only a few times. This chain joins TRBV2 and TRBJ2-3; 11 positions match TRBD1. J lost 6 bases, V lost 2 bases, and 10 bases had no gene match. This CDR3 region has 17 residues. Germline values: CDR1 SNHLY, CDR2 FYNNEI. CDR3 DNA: TGTGCCAGCAGTGAATACCGGGGGACAGGGGGATTTGATACGCAGTATTTT. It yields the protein CASSEYRGTGGFDTQYF.

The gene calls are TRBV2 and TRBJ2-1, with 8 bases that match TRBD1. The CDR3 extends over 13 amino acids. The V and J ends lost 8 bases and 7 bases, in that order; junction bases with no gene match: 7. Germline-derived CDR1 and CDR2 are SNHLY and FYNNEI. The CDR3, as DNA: TGTGCCAGCTTCGGACAGGGAGAGAATGAGCAGTTCTTC. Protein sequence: CASFGQGENEQFF.

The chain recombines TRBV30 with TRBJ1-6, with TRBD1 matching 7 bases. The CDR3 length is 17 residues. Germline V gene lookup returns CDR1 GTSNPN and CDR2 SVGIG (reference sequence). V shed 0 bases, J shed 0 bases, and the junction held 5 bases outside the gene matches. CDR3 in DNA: TGTGCCTGGAGTGTAGGGGGACAGAGCTCCTATAATTCACCCCTCCACTTT. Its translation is CAWSVGGQSSYNSPLHF. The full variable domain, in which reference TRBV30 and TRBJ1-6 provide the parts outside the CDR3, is SQTIHQWPATLVQPVGSPLSLECTVEGTSNPNLYWYRQAAGRGLQLLFYSVGIGQISSEVPQNLSASRPQDRQFILSSKKLLLSDSGFYLCAWSVGGQSSYNSPLHFGNGTRLTVT.

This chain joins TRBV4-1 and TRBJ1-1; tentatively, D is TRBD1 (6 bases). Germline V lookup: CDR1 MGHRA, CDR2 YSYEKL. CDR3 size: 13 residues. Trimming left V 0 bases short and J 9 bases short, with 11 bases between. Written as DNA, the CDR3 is TGCGCCAGCAGCCAAGATTTCCAGGGGAAAGCTTTCTTT. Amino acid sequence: CASSQDFQGKAFF.

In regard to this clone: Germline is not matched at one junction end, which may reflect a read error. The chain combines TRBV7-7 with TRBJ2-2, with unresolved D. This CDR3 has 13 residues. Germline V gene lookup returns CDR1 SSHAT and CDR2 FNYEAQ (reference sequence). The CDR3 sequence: CASSNTRAGELFF. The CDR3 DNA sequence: TGTGCTAGCAGCAACACCCGGGCCGGGGAGCTGTTTTTT.

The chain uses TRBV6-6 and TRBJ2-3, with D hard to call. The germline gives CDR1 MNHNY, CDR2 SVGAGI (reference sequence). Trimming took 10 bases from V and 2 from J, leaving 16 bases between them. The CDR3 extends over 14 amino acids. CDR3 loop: CATKNSEFTDTQYF. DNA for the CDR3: TGTGCCACCAAAAACAGTGAGTTCACAGATACGCAGTATTTT.

The CDR3 loop reads CASSSRRGHTGDTQYF. CDR3 bases: TGTGCCAGCAGTTCCCGGCGAGGGCACACGGGGGATACGCAGTATTTT. This chain uses TRBV27 with TRBJ2-3; D might be TRBD2 (5 bases). With 4 bases removed from V and 6 bases from J, the gap between germline ends came to 20 bases. The CDR3 contains 16 residues. Germline CDR1 reads MNHEY; CDR2 reads SMNVEV (reference sequence).

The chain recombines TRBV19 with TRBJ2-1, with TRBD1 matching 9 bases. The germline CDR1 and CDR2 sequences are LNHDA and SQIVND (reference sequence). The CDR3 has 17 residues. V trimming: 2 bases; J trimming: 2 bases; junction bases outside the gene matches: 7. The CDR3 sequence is CASSIRKTGGAYNEQFF. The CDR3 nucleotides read TGTGCCAGTAGTATAAGAAAAACAGGGGGCGCCTACAATGAGCAGTTCTTC.